These 3 T cell receptor beta chains were sequenced from one sample in a study of blood T cell repertoires in COVID-19. Profiled with immunoSEQ multiplex PCR; TCRdb holds only in-frame clones, not every one. The table shows roughly 180,000 clones, with under 90% occurring only once. Sequenced material: peripheral blood. The receptors here all came from a human donor in a cohort sampled during active COVID-19.

The chain uses TRBV9 and TRBJ1-1; 9 nucleotides agree with TRBD1. Germline CDR1 is SGDLS and CDR2 is YYNGEE. This CDR3 is built from 16 residues. V lost 3 bases to trimming and J lost 1 base; unmatched junction nucleotides: 7. The DNA for the CDR3 is TGTGCCAGCAGCGGCACCGGGACAGGGTCGAACACTGAAGCTTTCTTT. It yields the protein CASSGTGTGSNTEAFF. Looking up the rest from reference TRBV9 and TRBJ1-1 gives the full variable domain: DSGVTQTPKHLITATGQRVTLRCSPRSGDLSVYWYQQSLDQGLQFLIQYYNGEERAKGNILERFSAQQFPDLHSELNLSSLELGDSALYFCASSGTGTGSNTEAFFGQGTRLTVV.

This clone was seen only once. The J gene is TRBJ1-2, the V gene TRBV18, with D tentatively TRBD1 (5 bases). The V end was cut by 0 bases, the J end by 7 bases, with 9 bases between. The CDR3 length is 13 residues. In germline, CDR1 is KGHSH, CDR2 LQKENI. The CDR3 sequence: CASSPPGRGGYTF. The DNA of the CDR3 is TGTGCCAGCTCACCACCCGGGAGGGGTGGCTACACCTTC.

The rearrangement links TRBV9 to TRBJ2-7, with 8 bases identical to TRBD1. In germline, CDR1 is SGDLS, CDR2 YYNGEE. V was pared by 0 bases and J by 5 bases, with 4 bases of the junction left unmatched. The length of the CDR3 is 14 residues. CDR3 bases: TGTGCCAGCAGCGTAGGATTGACAGGGGACGAGCAGTACTTC. Its protein product is CASSVGLTGDEQYF.